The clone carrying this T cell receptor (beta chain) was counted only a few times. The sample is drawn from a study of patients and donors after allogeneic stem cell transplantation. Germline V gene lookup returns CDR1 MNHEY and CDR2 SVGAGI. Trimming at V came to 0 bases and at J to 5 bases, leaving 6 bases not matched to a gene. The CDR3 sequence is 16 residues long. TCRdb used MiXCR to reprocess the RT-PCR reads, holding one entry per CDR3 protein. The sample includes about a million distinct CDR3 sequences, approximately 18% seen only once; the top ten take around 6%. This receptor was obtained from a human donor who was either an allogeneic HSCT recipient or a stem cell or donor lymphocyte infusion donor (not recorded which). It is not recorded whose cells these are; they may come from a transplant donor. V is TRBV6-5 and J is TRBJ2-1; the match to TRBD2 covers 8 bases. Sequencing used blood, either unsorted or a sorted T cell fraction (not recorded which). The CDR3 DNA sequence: TGTGCCAGCAGTTACTCGAGGCTAGCGGGCCACAATGAGCAGTTCTTC. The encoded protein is CASSYSRLAGHNEQFF.